Presented here are 21 T cell receptor beta chains from one specimen sequenced in a study of T cell repertoires in ileal Crohn's disease. Here immunoSEQ multiplex PCR was the method, and the copy in TCRdb shows in-frame clones only, minus some. Of more than 15,000 clones in the sample, roughly three fifths were seen once. Sample: ileal tissue. All receptors derive from an adult with Crohn's disease.

J is TRBJ1-3 and V is TRBV2; the D is unclear. The CDR3 contains 14 residues. Germline V lookup: CDR1 SNHLY, CDR2 FYNNEI. Deletions cut 3 bases from V and 1 base from J, with 7 bases between. Here the CDR3 DNA reads TGTGCCAGCAGTGAGATCGGGTCTGGAAACACCATATATTTT. This translates into CASSEIGSGNTIYF.

V usage is TRBV15 and J usage is TRBJ2-7; 8 positions match TRBD1. CDR1 LNHNV and CDR2 YYDKDF come from the germline V gene (reference sequence). The ends lost 2 bases at V and 0 bases at J; junction bases unmatched: 6. There are 16 residues in the CDR3. The CDR3 is CATSRLRTGSSYEQYF. The DNA of the CDR3 is TGTGCCACCAGCAGACTTCGGACAGGGAGCTCCTACGAGCAGTACTTC. Supplemented by reference TRBV15 and TRBJ2-7, the full variable domain reads DAMVIQNPRYQVTQFGKPVTLSCSQTLNHNVMYWYQQKSSQAPKLLFHYYDKDFNNEADTPDNFQSRRPNTSFCFLDIRSPGLGDTAMYLCATSRLRTGSSYEQYFGPGTRLTVT.

The chain links TRBV15 to TRBJ1-3; D remains ambiguous. V was clipped by 1 base and J by 3 bases, with 10 bases between them. This CDR3 contains 15 residues. Looked up from germline, CDR1 is LNHNV and CDR2 is YYDKDF (reference sequence). The CDR3 nucleotides are TGTGCCACCAGCAGAGGGGCCGGGGTTGGAAACACCATATATTTT. Translated, it gives CATSRGAGVGNTIYF.

The chain recombines TRBV5-1 with TRBJ2-7; a weak D match, TRBD2 (7 bases). Germline lookup yields CDR1 SGHRS and CDR2 YFSETQ. The CDR3 loop spans 15 amino acids. V was clipped by 7 bases and J by 0 bases, with 17 bases between them. The CDR3 spells CASEGGDATSYEQYF. The CDR3 nucleotides are TGCGCCAGCGAGGGGGGGGACGCCACCTCCTACGAGCAGTACTTC.

The chain is built from TRBV19 and TRBJ1-4; unclear D gene. This CDR3 is built from 15 residues. Germline CDR1 reads LNHDA; CDR2 reads SQIVND (reference sequence). V shed 3 bases and J shed 2 bases, with 10 bases lying between them. This CDR3 reads CASSIVGVTNEKLFF. The DNA of the CDR3 is TGTGCCAGTAGTATCGTCGGGGTCACTAATGAAAAACTGTTTTTT.

This clone was counted between two and nine times. V usage is TRBV29-1 and J usage is TRBJ1-2, with 8 nucleotides matching TRBD1. J lost 5 bases, V lost 6 bases, and 11 bases had no gene match. CDR1 and CDR2 (germline): SQVTM, ANQGSEA. The CDR3 covers 14 residues. Here the CDR3 DNA reads TGCAGCGTACAACAATTCCAGGGGGCTTATGGCTACACCTTC. Amino acid sequence: CSVQQFQGAYGYTF.

In its sample, this clone was seen a few times. Other nucleotide sequences in the sample specify the same CDR3. The chain couples TRBV6-1 to TRBJ2-7, with a tentative D call TRBD1 (6 bases). V was shortened by 5 bases and J by 2 bases, with 10 bases between the two germline ends. Germline loops: CDR1 MNHNS, CDR2 SASEGT. The CDR3 has 13 residues. In nucleotides, the CDR3 is TGTGCCAGCAGTCGCAGGGGACCCTACGAGCAGTACTTC. Translation gives CASSRRGPYEQYF.

J is TRBJ2-7 and V is TRBV28; D may be TRBD1 (5 bases). Looked up from germline, CDR1 is MDHEN and CDR2 is SYDVKM. This CDR3 is built from 12 residues. The CDR3 protein is CASDSTGYEQYF. The CDR3 DNA is TGTGCTTCCGACAGTACCGGGTACGAGCAGTACTTC. Combining the CDR3 with reference TRBV28 and TRBJ2-7 gives the whole variable domain DVKVTQSSRYLVKRTGEKVFLECVQDMDHENMFWYRQDPGLGLRLIYFSYDVKMKEKGDIPEGYSVSREKKERFSLILESASTNQTSMYLCASDSTGYEQYFGPGTRLTVT.

This clone was picked up a small number of times. The V call is TRBV7-2, the J call TRBJ2-3; D perhaps matches TRBD1 (6 bases). The CDR3 loop spans 15 amino acids. The V and J ends lost 7 bases and 0 bases respectively, with 14 bases between them. The germline gives CDR1 SGHTA, CDR2 FQGNSA. CDR3 in DNA: TGTGCCAGCATCCCCACAGGGTCTAGCACAGATACGCAGTATTTT. Residues: CASIPTGSSTDTQYF.

This clone was counted between two and nine times. This chain uses TRBV19 with TRBJ2-5; D possibly corresponds to TRBD2 (5 bases). Trimming removed 2 bases at V and 5 bases at J, with 21 bases between. This CDR3 spans 17 amino acids. Germline loops: CDR1 LNHDA, CDR2 SQIVND (reference sequence). The CDR3 loop is CASSIRGTWTSPETQYF. The CDR3 bases are TGTGCCAGTAGTATAAGAGGAACCTGGACTTCACCGGAGACCCAGTACTTC.

CDR3 sequence: CASSAVRGVEKLFF. Here the CDR3 DNA reads TGTGCCAGCAGTGCAGTCCGAGGAGTCGAAAAACTGTTTTTT. This rearrangement joins TRBV2 to TRBJ1-4; D remains unclear. CDR1 and CDR2 (germline): SNHLY, FYNNEI. The V and J ends lost 4 bases and 8 bases respectively, with 14 bases between them. This CDR3 is 14 amino acids long.

This clone has more than one count but fewer than ten. This chain uses TRBV19 with TRBJ2-1; no clear D gene. Germline CDR1 and CDR2: LNHDA and SQIVND (reference sequence). The ends were cut back, 3 bases at V and 0 bases at J, with 9 bases in the middle. This CDR3 is built from 15 residues. The CDR3 spells CASSMDHSSYNEQFF. The CDR3 nucleotides are TGTGCCAGTAGTATGGATCACAGCTCCTACAATGAGCAGTTCTTC. The full variable domain, completed using reference TRBV19 and TRBJ2-1, is DGGITQSPKYLFRKEGQNVTLSCEQNLNHDAMYWYRQDPGQGLRLIYYSQIVNDFQKGDIAEGYSVSREKKESFPLTVTSAQKNPTAFYLCASSMDHSSYNEQFFGPGTRLTVL.

The chain is built from TRBV5-4 and TRBJ2-7; 9 positions agree with TRBD1. This CDR3 is 14 amino acids long. J gave up 2 bases and V 4 bases, and 4 bases lay outside the gene matches. CDR1 is SGHNT and CDR2 is YYREEE in the germline V gene (reference sequence). CDR3 sequence: CASSRDRDPYEQYF. The CDR3 bases are TGTGCCAGCAGCCGGGACAGGGACCCCTACGAGCAGTACTTC.

This clone was counted between two and nine times. The genes are TRBV28 and TRBJ1-2; TRBD1 might be the D (6 bases). The V gene's germline CDR1 is MDHEN and CDR2 SYDVKM. V lost 4 bases, J lost 4 bases, and 19 bases lay in between. The CDR3 totals 16 residues. In nucleotides, the CDR3 is TGTGCCAGCAGTTCGATAATTGGACAGACGCTCTATGGCTACACCTTC. Its translation: CASSSIIGQTLYGYTF.

V is TRBV30 and J is TRBJ2-7; 8 nucleotides agree with TRBD2. Germline trimming cut 3 bases from V and 7 bases from J; bases unmatched to any gene: 17. CDR1 is GTSNPN, CDR2 SVGIG, per germline (reference sequence). The CDR3 totals 16 residues. CDR3 nucleotides: TGTGCCTGGAGAGCTATAGCGGGGACCCATTCGCGAGAGCAGTACTTC. This encodes CAWRAIAGTHSREQYF.

This rearrangement joins TRBV7-8 to TRBJ1-1, with a possible D match to TRBD1 (6 bases). The CDR3 is made up of 12 amino acids. Per the germline V gene, CDR1 is SGHVS and CDR2 is FQNEAQ. V was pared by 3 bases and J by 9 bases, with 11 bases between. Here the CDR3 reads CASSFSGEQAFF. The CDR3 region has the DNA TGTGCCAGCAGCTTTTCAGGGGAGCAAGCTTTCTTT.

The V gene is TRBV6-6, the J gene TRBJ1-1, with TRBD1 as a possible D gene (5 bases). CDR1 MNHNY and CDR2 SVGAGI come from the germline V gene (reference sequence). The CDR3 contains 14 residues. Trimming left V 2 bases short and J 8 bases short, with 15 bases between. The CDR3 is CASSYGDGGGEAFF. In nucleotides, the CDR3 is TGTGCCAGCAGTTACGGGGACGGGGGGGGAGAAGCTTTCTTT.

The V and J genes are TRBV2 and TRBJ1-5; D uncertain. Germline CDR1 reads SNHLY; CDR2 reads FYNNEI. The CDR3 is made up of 16 amino acids. The V end lost 3 bases, the J end lost 2 bases, and 14 bases lay between the germline ends. This CDR3 reads CASSDGKGVGNQPQHF. The CDR3 nucleotides read TGTGCCAGCAGTGATGGCAAGGGAGTCGGCAATCAGCCCCAGCATTTT.

V is TRBV6-9 and J is TRBJ1-1; 11 bases are shared with TRBD1. Unmatched junction bases numbered 8, after V lost 0 bases and J lost 5 bases. CDR1 and CDR2 from the germline V gene are MNHGY and SVAAGI. This CDR3 spans 17 amino acids. CDR3 sequence (DNA): TGTGCCAGCAGTTATTCAACCGGGACAGGGGGATTAACTGAAGCTTTCTTT. Encoded protein: CASSYSTGTGGLTEAFF.

On this clone itself: Distinct nucleotide sequences in the sample also encode this CDR3. The chain recombines TRBV2 with TRBJ2-2; 7 nucleotides match TRBD1. Germline-derived CDR1 and CDR2 are SNHLY and FYNNEI. After removal of 6 bases from V and 0 bases from J, the junction contained 4 bases not matched to a gene. The CDR3 sequence is 15 residues long. The CDR3 nucleotides are TGTGCCAGCAGCGACAGGGCCACGAACACCGGGGAGCTGTTTTTT. Amino acids: CASSDRATNTGELFF.

Notes on this clone: The junction differs from germline at one of its ends, possibly a read error. The chain has TRBV4-3 and TRBJ2-5, with D perhaps TRBD2 (5 bases). CDR1 LGHNA and CDR2 YSLEER come from the germline V gene. CDR3 length equals 18 residues. The CDR3 DNA sequence: TGCGCCAGCAGCGAAGATATTCCTCAGGCGGGCTTCAAAGAGACCCAGTACTTC. Protein product: CASSEDIPQAGFKETQYF.